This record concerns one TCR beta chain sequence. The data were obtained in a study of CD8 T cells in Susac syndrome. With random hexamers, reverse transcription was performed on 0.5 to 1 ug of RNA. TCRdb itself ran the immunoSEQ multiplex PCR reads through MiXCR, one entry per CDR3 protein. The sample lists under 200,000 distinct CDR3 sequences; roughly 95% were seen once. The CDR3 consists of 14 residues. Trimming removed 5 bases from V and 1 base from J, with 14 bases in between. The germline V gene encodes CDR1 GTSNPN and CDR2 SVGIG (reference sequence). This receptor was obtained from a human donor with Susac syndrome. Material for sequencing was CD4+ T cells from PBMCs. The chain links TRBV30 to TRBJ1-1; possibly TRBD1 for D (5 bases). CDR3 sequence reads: CAWASSRANTEAFF. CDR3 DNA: TGTGCCTGGGCCTCGTCCAGGGCGAACACTGAAGCTTTCTTT.